This TCR beta chain was identified in a study of identical twins. Whole-study results and caveats: Whereas memory repertoires showed no such difference, abundant cord blood beta clonotypes carried fewer insertions. A partial confounding effect on zero-insertion analyses could come from invariant MAIT and iNKT cells.

The CDR3 has 13 amino acids. Trimming took off 7 bases at V and 0 bases at J, with 10 bases between the two ends. TCRdb re-called the 5' RACE reads with MiXCR, one entry per CDR3 protein. Here the sample spans around 570,000 distinct CDR3 sequences, roughly 9.5% being singletons. Healthy Caucasians provided all donations. This clonotype is a singleton in its sample. The antigen is undetermined. In addition, the sample was reused for a study of yellow fever vaccine responses in identical twins. That investigation notes: The T cell response to vaccination in identical twins was reportedly partly convergent and partly personalized.

The sequencing sample was made of PBMCs. The receptor was isolated from a woman aged 18 to 35 in good health. This chain connects TRBV12-3 or TRBV12-4 to TRBJ2-7; D assignment may be TRBD1 or TRBD2 (5 bases each). In nucleotides, the CDR3 is TGTGCCAGCAACTCCGGGGCCTCCTACGAGCAGTACTTC. It yields the protein CASNSGASYEQYF.